This T cell receptor (beta chain) was identified during a study of regulatory T cells in long-lasting Graves disease. Construction of TCR beta libraries relied on iRepertoire HTBI primers and on Arm-PCR targeting CDR3 regions. TCRdb used MiXCR to reprocess the multiplex PCR reads, holding one entry per CDR3 protein. This sample carries about 210,000 distinct CDR3 sequences, roughly a fifth of them seen once, and the ten largest clones take roughly 12%. This clonotype was detected many times. The antigen remains undetermined. Time point reported: newly diagnosed GD, antithyroid drugs for less than 3 months. Generation of the TCR library employed RNA extracted from PBMCs. General observations from the study: Having few samples may have compromised the accuracy.

The length of the CDR3 is 13 residues. Trimming took 0 bases from V and 8 from J, leaving 10 bases between them. Germline V gene data show CDR1 as SGHAT and CDR2 as FQNNGV. Another study also made use of these data, one on T cells in Graves' hyperthyroidism and ophthalmopathy.

The chain uses TRBV11-2 and TRBJ1-2; perhaps TRBD1 as D (5 bases). The source is a woman under 40 with Graves disease. The specimen was peripheral blood mononuclear cells (PBMCs), collected at new diagnosis, from a patient treated with antithyroid drugs. For the CDR3, the DNA is TGTGCCAGCAGCTTAGAGCGGGCAGGGGGCTACACCTTC. Translation: CASSLERAGGYTF.